This TCR beta chain was recorded in a study of spatial heterogeneity in lung cancer. The time point denotes: blood at routine non-recurrence follow-up after resection. TCRdb re-called the 5' RACE reads with MiXCR, one entry per CDR3 protein. This table has under 45,000 distinct CDR3 sequences, under 9% appearing once. This clonotype was found many times. Germline V lookup: CDR1 MNHNS, CDR2 SASEGT. Trimming took off 1 base at V and 3 bases at J, with 9 bases between the two ends. The length of the CDR3 is 14 residues. V usage is TRBV6-1 and J usage is TRBJ1-1; no firm D call. The sequence derives from a male donor with early-stage non-small cell lung cancer. Sequences were derived from PBMCs, sampled at follow-up. The CDR3 reads CASSEVMTDTEAFF. CDR3 DNA sequence: TGTGCCAGCAGTGAAGTCATGACGGACACTGAAGCTTTCTTT.